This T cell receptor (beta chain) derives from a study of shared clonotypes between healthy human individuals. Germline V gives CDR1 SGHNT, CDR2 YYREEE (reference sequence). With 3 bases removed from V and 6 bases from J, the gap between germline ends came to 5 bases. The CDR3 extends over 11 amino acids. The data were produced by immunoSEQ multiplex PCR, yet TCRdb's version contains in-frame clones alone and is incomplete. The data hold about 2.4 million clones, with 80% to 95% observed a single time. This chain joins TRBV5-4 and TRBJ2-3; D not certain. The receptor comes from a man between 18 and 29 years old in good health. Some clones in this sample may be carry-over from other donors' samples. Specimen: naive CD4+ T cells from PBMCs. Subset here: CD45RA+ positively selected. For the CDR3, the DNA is TGTGCCAGCAGCTATGCGGATACGCAGTATTTT. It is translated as CASSYADTQYF.